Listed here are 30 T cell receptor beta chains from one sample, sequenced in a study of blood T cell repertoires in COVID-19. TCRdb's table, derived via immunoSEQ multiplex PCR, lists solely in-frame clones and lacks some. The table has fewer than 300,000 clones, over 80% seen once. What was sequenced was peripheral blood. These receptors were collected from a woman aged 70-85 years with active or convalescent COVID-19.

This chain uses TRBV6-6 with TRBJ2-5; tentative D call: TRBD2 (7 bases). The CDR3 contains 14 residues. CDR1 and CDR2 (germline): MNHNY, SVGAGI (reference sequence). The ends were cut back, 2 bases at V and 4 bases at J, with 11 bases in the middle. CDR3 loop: CASSYGGARETQYF. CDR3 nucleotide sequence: TGTGCCAGCAGTTACGGGGGGGCTAGAGAGACCCAGTACTTC.

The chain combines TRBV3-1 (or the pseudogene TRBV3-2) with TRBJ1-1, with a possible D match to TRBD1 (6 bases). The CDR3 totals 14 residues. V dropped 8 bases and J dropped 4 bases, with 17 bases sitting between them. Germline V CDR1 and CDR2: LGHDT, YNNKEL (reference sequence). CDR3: CASGIRGAGTEAFF. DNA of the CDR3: TGTGCCAGCGGGATCAGGGGAGCTGGCACTGAAGCTTTCTTT.

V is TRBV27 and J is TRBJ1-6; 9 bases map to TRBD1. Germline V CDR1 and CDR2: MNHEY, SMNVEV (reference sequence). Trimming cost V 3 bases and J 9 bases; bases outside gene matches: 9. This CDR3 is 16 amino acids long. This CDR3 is CASSFGGTGSTSPLHF. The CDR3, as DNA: TGTGCCAGCAGTTTCGGCGGGACAGGGTCTACTTCACCCCTCCACTTT.

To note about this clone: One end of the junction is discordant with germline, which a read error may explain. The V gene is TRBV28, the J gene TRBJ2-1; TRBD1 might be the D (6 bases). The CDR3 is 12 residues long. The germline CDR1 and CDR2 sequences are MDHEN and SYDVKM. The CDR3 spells CASRLWGREQFF. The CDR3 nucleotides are TGTGCCAGCAGATTATGGGGGCGTGAGCAGTTCTTC.

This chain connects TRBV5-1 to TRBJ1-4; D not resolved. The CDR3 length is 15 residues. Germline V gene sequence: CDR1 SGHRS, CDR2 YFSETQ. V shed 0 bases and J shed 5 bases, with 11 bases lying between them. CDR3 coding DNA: TGCGCCAGCAGCTTGGTTGGCAGTCACAATGAAAAACTGTTTTTT. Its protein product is CASSLVGSHNEKLFF.

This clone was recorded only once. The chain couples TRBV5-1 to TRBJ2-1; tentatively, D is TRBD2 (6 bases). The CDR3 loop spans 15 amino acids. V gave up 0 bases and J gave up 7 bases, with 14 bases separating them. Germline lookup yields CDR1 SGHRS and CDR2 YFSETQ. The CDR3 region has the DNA TGCGCCAGCAGCTTGGGGGGCGCGGGGTATAATGAGCAGTTCTTC. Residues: CASSLGGAGYNEQFF.

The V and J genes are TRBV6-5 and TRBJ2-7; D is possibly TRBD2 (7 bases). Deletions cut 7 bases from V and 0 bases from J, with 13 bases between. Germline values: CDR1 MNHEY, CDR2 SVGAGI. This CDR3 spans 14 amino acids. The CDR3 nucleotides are TGTGCCAGCACTCCGGGGGGACACTCCTACGAGCAGTACTTC. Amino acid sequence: CASTPGGHSYEQYF.

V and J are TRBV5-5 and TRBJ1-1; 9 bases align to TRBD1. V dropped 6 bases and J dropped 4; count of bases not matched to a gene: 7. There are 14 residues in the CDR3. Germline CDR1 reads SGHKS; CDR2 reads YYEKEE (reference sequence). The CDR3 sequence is CASMKGTGSTEAFF. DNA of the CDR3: TGTGCCAGCATGAAGGGGACAGGGAGCACTGAAGCTTTCTTT.

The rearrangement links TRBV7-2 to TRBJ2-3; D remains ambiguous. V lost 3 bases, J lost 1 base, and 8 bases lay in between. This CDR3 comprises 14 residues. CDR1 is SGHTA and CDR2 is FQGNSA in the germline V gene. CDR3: CASSLARRTDTQYF. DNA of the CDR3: TGTGCCAGCAGCTTGGCCAGGCGCACAGATACGCAGTATTTT.

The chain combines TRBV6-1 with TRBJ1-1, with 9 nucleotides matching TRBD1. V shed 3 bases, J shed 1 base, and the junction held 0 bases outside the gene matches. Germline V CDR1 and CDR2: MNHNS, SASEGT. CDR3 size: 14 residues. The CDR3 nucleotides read TGTGCCAGCAGTGAGGGACAGGGGAACACTGAAGCTTTCTTT. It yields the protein CASSEGQGNTEAFF.

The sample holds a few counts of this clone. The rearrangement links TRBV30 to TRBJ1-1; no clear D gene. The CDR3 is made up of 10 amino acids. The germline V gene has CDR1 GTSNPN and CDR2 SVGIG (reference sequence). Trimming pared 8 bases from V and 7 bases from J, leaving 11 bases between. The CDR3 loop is CAGGSREAFF. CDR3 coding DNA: TGTGCCGGAGGGAGCCGTGAAGCTTTCTTT.

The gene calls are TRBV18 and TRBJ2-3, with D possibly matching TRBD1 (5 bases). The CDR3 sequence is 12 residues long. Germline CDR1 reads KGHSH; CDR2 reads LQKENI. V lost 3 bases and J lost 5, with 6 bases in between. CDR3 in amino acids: CASSPDIDTQYF. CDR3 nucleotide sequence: TGTGCCAGCTCACCGGACATAGATACGCAGTATTTT.

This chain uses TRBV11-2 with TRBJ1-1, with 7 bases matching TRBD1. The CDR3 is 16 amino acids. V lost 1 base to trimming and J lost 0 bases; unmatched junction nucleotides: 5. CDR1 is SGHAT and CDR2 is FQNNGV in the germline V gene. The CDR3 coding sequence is TGTGCCAGCAGCTTAGCGGGCGGGACAGTGAACACTGAAGCTTTCTTT. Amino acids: CASSLAGGTVNTEAFF.

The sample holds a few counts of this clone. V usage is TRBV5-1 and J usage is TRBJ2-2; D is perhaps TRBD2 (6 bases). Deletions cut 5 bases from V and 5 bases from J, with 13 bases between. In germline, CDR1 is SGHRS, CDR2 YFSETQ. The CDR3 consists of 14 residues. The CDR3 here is CASSSGRDTGELFF. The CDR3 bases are TGCGCCAGCAGTTCAGGGCGGGATACCGGGGAGCTGTTTTTT.

CDR3 sequence (DNA): TGTGCCAGCAGTTTCCAGGAAACCGGGGAGCTGTTTTTT. Translated: CASSFQETGELFF. The chain carries TRBV28 and TRBJ2-2; D gene ambiguous. The ends were cut back, 3 bases at V and 5 bases at J, with 7 bases in the middle. The CDR3 is 13 amino acids. Germline values: CDR1 MDHEN, CDR2 SYDVKM. Complete variable domain (other parts from reference TRBV28 and TRBJ2-2): DVKVTQSSRYLVKRTGEKVFLECVQDMDHENMFWYRQDPGLGLRLIYFSYDVKMKEKGDIPEGYSVSREKKERFSLILESASTNQTSMYLCASSFQETGELFFGEGSRLTVL.

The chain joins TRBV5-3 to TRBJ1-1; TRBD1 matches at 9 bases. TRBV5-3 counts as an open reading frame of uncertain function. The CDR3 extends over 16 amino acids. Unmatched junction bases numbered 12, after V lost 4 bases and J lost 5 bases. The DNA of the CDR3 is TGTGCCAGAAGCCACCGGGACAGGGCTTCCAGAACTGAAGCTTTCTTT. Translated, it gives CARSHRDRASRTEAFF.

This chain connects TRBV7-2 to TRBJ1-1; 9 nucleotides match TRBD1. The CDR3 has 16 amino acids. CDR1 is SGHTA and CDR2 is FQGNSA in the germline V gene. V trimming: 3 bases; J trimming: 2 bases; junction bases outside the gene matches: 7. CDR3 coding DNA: TGTGCCAGCAGCTTTACAGGGGGCAGCTACAACACTGAAGCTTTCTTT. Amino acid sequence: CASSFTGGSYNTEAFF.

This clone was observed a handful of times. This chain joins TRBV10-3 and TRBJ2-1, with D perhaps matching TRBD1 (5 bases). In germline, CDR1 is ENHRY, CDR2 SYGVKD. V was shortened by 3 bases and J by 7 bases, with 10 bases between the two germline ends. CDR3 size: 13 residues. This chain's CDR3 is CAISEQVENEQFF. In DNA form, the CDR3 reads TGTGCCATCAGTGAACAGGTTGAGAATGAGCAGTTCTTC.

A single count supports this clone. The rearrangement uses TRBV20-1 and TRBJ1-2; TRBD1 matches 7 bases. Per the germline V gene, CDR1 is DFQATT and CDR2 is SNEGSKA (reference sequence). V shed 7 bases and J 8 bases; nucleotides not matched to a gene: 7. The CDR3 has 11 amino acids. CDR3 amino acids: CSVHPGGGYTF. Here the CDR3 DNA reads TGCAGTGTTCACCCAGGGGGAGGCTACACCTTC.

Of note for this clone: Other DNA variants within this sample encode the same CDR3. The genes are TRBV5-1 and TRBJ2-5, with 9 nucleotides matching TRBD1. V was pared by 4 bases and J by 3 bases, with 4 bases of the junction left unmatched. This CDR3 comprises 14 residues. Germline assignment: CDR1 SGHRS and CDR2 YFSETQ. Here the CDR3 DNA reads TGCGCCAGCAGCCTAGGACAGGGGAAAGAGACCCAGTACTTC. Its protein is CASSLGQGKETQYF.

The CDR3 sequence is CASGIAGATGELFF. CDR3 nucleotide sequence: TGTGCCAGCGGAATAGCGGGGGCCACCGGGGAGCTGTTTTTT. The chain employs TRBV11-3 and TRBJ2-2; TRBD2 aligns across 9 bases. The junction had 5 bases not matched to a gene; V was cut back by 8 bases and J by 4 bases. The CDR3 totals 14 residues. Germline values: CDR1 SGHNT, CDR2 YENEEA.

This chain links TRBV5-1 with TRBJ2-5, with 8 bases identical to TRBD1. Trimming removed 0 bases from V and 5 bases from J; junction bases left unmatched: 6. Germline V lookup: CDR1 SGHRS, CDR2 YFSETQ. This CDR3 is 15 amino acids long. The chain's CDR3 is CASSLGQGLLETQYF. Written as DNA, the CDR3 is TGCGCCAGCAGCTTGGGACAGGGGTTATTGGAGACCCAGTACTTC.

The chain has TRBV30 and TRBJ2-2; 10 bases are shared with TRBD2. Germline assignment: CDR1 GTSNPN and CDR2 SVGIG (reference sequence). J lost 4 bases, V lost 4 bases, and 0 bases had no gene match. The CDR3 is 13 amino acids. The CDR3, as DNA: TGTGCCTGGAAGCGGGAGGGCACCGGGGAGCTGTTTTTT. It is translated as CAWKREGTGELFF.

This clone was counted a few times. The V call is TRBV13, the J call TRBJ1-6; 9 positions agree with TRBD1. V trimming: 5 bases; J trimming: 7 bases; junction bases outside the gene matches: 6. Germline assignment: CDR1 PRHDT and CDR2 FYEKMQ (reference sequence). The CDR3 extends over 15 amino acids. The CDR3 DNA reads TGTGCCAGCAGCGTAAGACAGGGGGGAAATTCACCCCTCCACTTT. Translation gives CASSVRQGGNSPLHF. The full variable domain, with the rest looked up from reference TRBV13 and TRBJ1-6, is AAGVIQSPRHLIKEKRETATLKCYPIPRHDTVYWYQQGPGQDPQFLISFYEKMQSDKGSIPDRFSAQQFSDYHSELNMSSLELGDSALYFCASSVRQGGNSPLHFGNGTRLTVT.

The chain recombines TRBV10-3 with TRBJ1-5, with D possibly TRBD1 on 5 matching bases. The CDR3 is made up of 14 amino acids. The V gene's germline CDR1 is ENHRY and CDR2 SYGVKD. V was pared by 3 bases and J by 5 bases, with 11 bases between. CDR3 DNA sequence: TGTGCCATCAGTGACAGGGAGGGTCATCAGCCCCAGCATTTT. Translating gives CAISDREGHQPQHF.

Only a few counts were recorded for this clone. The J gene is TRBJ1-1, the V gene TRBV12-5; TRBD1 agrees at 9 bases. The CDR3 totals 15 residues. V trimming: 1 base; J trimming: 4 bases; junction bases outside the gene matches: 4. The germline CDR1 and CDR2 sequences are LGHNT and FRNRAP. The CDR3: CASGLGQGGVTEAFF. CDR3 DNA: TGTGCTAGTGGTTTGGGACAGGGGGGGGTCACTGAAGCTTTCTTT.

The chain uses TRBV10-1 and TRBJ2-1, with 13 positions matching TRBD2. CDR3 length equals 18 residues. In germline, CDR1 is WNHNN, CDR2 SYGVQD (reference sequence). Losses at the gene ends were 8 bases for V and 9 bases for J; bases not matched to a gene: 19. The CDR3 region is CASSPGTSGIARATEQFF. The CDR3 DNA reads TGCGCCAGCTCCCCGGGGACTAGCGGGATCGCTCGTGCAACTGAGCAGTTCTTC.

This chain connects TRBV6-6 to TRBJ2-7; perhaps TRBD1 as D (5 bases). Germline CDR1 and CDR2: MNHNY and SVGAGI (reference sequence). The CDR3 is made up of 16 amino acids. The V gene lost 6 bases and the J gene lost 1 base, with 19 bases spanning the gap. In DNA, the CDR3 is TGTGCCAGCAGCTACAAGCCACAGGCGCCATCCTACGAGCAGTACTTC. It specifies CASSYKPQAPSYEQYF.

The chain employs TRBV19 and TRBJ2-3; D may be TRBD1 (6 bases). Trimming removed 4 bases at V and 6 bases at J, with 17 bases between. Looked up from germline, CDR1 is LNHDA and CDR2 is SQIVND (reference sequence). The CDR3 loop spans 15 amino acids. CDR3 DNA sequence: TGTGCCAGTAGTAGCCTTCCGGCAGGGGATGATACGCAGTATTTT. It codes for CASSSLPAGDDTQYF. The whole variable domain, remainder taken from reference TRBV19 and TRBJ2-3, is DGGITQSPKYLFRKEGQNVTLSCEQNLNHDAMYWYRQDPGQGLRLIYYSQIVNDFQKGDIAEGYSVSREKKESFPLTVTSAQKNPTAFYLCASSSLPAGDDTQYFGPGTRLTVL.

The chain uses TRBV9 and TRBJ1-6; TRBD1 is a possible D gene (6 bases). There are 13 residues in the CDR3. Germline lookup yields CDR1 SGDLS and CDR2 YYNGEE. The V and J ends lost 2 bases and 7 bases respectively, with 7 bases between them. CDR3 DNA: TGTGCCAGCAGCGTTACAGGGAATTCACCCCTCCACTTT. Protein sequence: CASSVTGNSPLHF. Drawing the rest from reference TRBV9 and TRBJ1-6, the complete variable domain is DSGVTQTPKHLITATGQRVTLRCSPRSGDLSVYWYQQSLDQGLQFLIQYYNGEERAKGNILERFSAQQFPDLHSELNLSSLELGDSALYFCASSVTGNSPLHFGNGTRLTVT.